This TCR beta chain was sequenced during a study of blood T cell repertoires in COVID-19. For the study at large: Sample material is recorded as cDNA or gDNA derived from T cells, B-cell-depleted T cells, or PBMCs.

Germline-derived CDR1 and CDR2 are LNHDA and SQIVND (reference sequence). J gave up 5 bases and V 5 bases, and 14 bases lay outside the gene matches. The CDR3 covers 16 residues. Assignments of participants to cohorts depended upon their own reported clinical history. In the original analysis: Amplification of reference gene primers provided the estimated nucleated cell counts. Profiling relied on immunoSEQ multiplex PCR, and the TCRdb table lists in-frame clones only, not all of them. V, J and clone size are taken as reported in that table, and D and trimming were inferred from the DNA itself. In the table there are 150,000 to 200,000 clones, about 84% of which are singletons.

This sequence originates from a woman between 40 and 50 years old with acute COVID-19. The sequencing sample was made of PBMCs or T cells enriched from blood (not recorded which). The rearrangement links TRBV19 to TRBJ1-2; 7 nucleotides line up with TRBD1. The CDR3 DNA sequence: TGTGCCAGTAGTCCCGGACAGGTTTTACAAGGTTATGGCTACACCTTC. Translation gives CASSPGQVLQGYGYTF. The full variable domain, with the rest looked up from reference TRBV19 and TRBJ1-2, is DGGITQSPKYLFRKEGQNVTLSCEQNLNHDAMYWYRQDPGQGLRLIYYSQIVNDFQKGDIAEGYSVSREKKESFPLTVTSAQKNPTAFYLCASSPGQVLQGYGYTFGSGTRLTVV.